This T cell receptor beta chain stems from a study of blood T cell repertoires in COVID-19. Study information: Both acute and convalescent COVID-19 samples were obtained from the United States, Italy and Spain. The analysed material was cDNA or gDNA that came from T cells, B-cell-depleted T cells, or PBMCs.

CDR1 is MNHEY, CDR2 SVGAGI, per germline. Trimming at V came to 6 bases and at J to 5 bases, leaving 3 bases not matched to a gene. The length of the CDR3 is 13 residues. TCRdb's table, derived via immunoSEQ multiplex PCR, lists solely in-frame clones and lacks some. Among 150,000 to 200,000 clones, roughly 89% were seen once, and the ten largest hold roughly 4%. The chain joins TRBV6-5 to TRBJ1-5, with 8 bases aligning to TRBD1. Specimen: peripheral blood. The clonotype originates from an older woman who had recovered from COVID-19. CDR3 nucleotides: TGTGCCAGCAGACAGACAGGGGATCAGCCCCAGCATTTT. It yields the protein CASRQTGDQPQHF.